Shown below are 23 T cell receptor beta chains from a single sample sequenced in a study of T cells in Graves' hyperthyroidism and ophthalmopathy. Researchers took RNA transcripts and amplified the TCR beta CDR3 regions from them. First-round RT-PCR with HTBI primers amplified the TCR CDR3 region. Each CDR3 protein is one row after TCRdb ran MiXCR on the multiplex PCR reads. Of some 510,000 distinct CDR3 sequences in the sample, roughly 50% are singletons; the top ten hold approximately 8.2%. Sequenced input: peripheral blood or thyroid tissue (not recorded which). The receptors were gathered from a woman aged 18-29 years with Graves' hyperthyroidism.

As concerns this clonotype: A much larger clone is a single base away; this may be a read error. The rearrangement joins TRBV2 to TRBJ2-7, with 10 positions matching TRBD2. The CDR3 totals 14 residues. Per the germline V gene, CDR1 is SNHLY and CDR2 is FYNNEI. Germline trimming cut 5 bases from V and 7 bases from J; bases unmatched to any gene: 8. The CDR3 is CASSHTSGKEEQYF. CDR3 DNA sequence: TGTGCCAGCAGTCATACTAGCGGGAAGGAAGAGCAGTACTTC.

In regard to this clonotype: Its ends do not fully match the called genes, so a read error is possible. This chain links TRBV6-5 with TRBJ2-5; the match to TRBD1 covers 8 bases. This CDR3 region has 15 residues. Per germline, CDR1 MNHEY and CDR2 SVGAGI. The CDR3 region is CAISYLGQEEETQYF. The CDR3 DNA reads TGTGCCATCAGTTACCTGGGACAGGAAGAAGAGACCCAGTACTTC.

This clonotype was picked up a small number of times. The rearrangement uses TRBV7-9 and TRBJ1-1; 8 bases are a match to TRBD1. The CDR3 loop spans 16 amino acids. The V gene end was trimmed by 5 bases and the J gene end by 4 bases; junction bases not matched to a gene: 12. Germline-derived CDR1 and CDR2 are SEHNR and FQNEAQ (reference sequence). CDR3 sequence: CASSVRTGQRGTEAFF. The CDR3 nucleotides read TGTGCCAGCAGCGTTAGGACAGGGCAGCGTGGCACTGAAGCTTTCTTT.

This chain joins TRBV7-3 and TRBJ2-5; possibly TRBD1 for D (5 bases). The CDR3 length is 14 residues. Trimming shortened V by 2 bases and J by 4 bases, and 11 bases separated the two germline ends. CDR1 and CDR2 (germline): SGHTA, FQGTGA. CDR3 residues: CASSLDPGSETQYF. The CDR3 region has the DNA TGTGCCAGCAGCTTAGATCCAGGGTCAGAGACCCAGTACTTC.

This clonotype came up many times. The chain joins TRBV7-8 to TRBJ1-5; TRBD1 is a possible D gene (5 bases). With 5 bases removed from V and 7 bases from J, the gap between germline ends came to 15 bases. The CDR3 extends over 14 amino acids. CDR1 is SGHVS and CDR2 is FQNEAQ in the germline V gene. Here the CDR3 DNA reads TGTGCCAGCAGCCTAGGACAACCCACGCAGCCCCAGCATTTT. Amino acid sequence: CASSLGQPTQPQHF. Full variable domain (outside the CDR3, taken from reference TRBV7-8 and TRBJ1-5): GAGVSQSPRYKVAKRGQDVALRCDPISGHVSLFWYQQALGQGPEFLTYFQNEAQLDKSGLPSDRFFAERPEGSVSTLKIQRTQQEDSAVYLCASSLGQPTQPQHFGDGTRLSIL.

The V and J genes are TRBV25-1 and TRBJ1-1; possible D gene TRBD1, 5 bases. V was cut by 3 bases and J by 1 base, with 12 bases left in between. The CDR3 runs to 15 residues. The germline CDR1 and CDR2 sequences are MGHDK and SYGVNS. The CDR3 sequence is CASSDPTGSNTEAFF. The CDR3 region has the DNA TGTGCCAGCAGTGACCCCACAGGATCGAACACTGAAGCTTTCTTT.

This clonotype was counted a few times. The J gene is TRBJ2-5, the V gene TRBV25-1; no clear D gene. The CDR3 loop spans 13 amino acids. V was trimmed by 5 bases and J by 2 bases, leaving 9 bases between them. Per germline, CDR1 MGHDK and CDR2 SYGVNS. The chain's CDR3 is CASSRLGQETQYF. The DNA of the CDR3 is TGTGCCAGCAGTCGCCTAGGACAAGAGACCCAGTACTTC.

The rearrangement uses TRBV24-1 and TRBJ2-3; 9 bases agree with TRBD1. In germline, CDR1 is KGHDR, CDR2 SFDVKD. CDR3 length: 13 amino acids. Trimming cost V 10 bases and J 2 bases; bases outside gene matches: 3. CDR3 amino acids: CATGQGITDTQYF. The CDR3 nucleotides read TGTGCCACGGGACAGGGTATCACAGATACGCAGTATTTT.

This clonotype has only a few counts. CDR3 region: CARFFGNTIYF. CDR3 sequence (DNA): TGTGCCAGGTTTTTCGGAAACACCATATATTTT. The chain uses TRBV6-9 and TRBJ1-3; the D is unclear. V was cut by 9 bases and J by 4 bases, with 7 bases left in between. The germline V gene encodes CDR1 MNHGY and CDR2 SVAAGI. The CDR3 covers 11 residues.

This clonotype was counted a few times. The V call is TRBV7-6, the J call TRBJ2-2; D is perhaps TRBD1 (6 bases). The CDR3 runs 16 residues. Germline loops: CDR1 SGHVS, CDR2 FNYEAQ. Trimming shortened V by 1 base and J by 7 bases, and 16 bases separated the two germline ends. The CDR3 protein is CASSLEGGSDHGELFF. CDR3 sequence (DNA): TGTGCCAGCAGCTTAGAAGGGGGTTCCGATCACGGGGAGCTGTTTTTT.

This chain joins TRBV5-1 and TRBJ1-3; D unclear. Deletions cut 4 bases from V and 8 bases from J, with 13 bases between. This CDR3 has 13 residues. In germline, CDR1 is SGHRS, CDR2 YFSETQ. CDR3 DNA: TGCGCCAGCAGCCCTAATGTTGGGGACACCATATATTTT. Translated: CASSPNVGDTIYF.

The rearrangement joins TRBV7-2 to TRBJ2-2, with D possibly matching TRBD2 (7 bases). The CDR3 is made up of 15 amino acids. V lost 5 bases to trimming and J lost 4 bases, with 14 bases between them. Germline assignment: CDR1 SGHTA and CDR2 FQGNSA. CDR3: CASSRGGSPTGELFF. The CDR3, as DNA: TGTGCCAGCAGCAGGGGGGGCTCACCCACCGGGGAGCTGTTTTTT.

The CDR3 here is CASSQAGLGSYEQYF. CDR3 DNA: TGTGCCAGCAGCCAAGCGGGACTAGGCTCCTACGAGCAGTACTTC. V usage is TRBV25-1 and J usage is TRBJ2-7, with 8 bases matching TRBD2. V lost 6 bases and J lost 0; bases outside the gene matches: 7. Germline CDR1 reads MGHDK; CDR2 reads SYGVNS. The CDR3 sequence is 15 residues long.

In this sample, this clonotype turned up a few times. Given a much more abundant clone one base away, this may be a read error. The chain combines TRBV7-3 with TRBJ1-1; D ambiguous. The germline gives CDR1 SGHTA, CDR2 FQGTGA. The CDR3 is 13 residues long. Trimming stripped 5 bases from V and 1 base from J, with 8 bases between. The CDR3 DNA reads TGTGCCAGCAGCGGACGGGCGAACACTGAAGCTTTCTTT. Translating gives CASSGRANTEAFF. The full variable domain, with the rest looked up from reference TRBV7-3 and TRBJ1-1, is GAGVSQTPSNKVTEKGKYVELRCDPISGHTALYWYRQSLGQGPEFLIYFQGTGAADDSGLPNDRFFAVRPEGSVSTLKIQRTERGDSAVYLCASSGRANTEAFFGQGTRLTVV.

This chain links TRBV10-3 with TRBJ1-1; D unclear. The CDR3 sequence is 13 residues long. With 1 base removed from V and 8 bases from J, the gap between germline ends came to 11 bases. Germline V CDR1 and CDR2: ENHRY, SYGVKD. CDR3 residues: CAISEYEGREAFF. Here the CDR3 DNA reads TGTGCCATCAGTGAGTACGAAGGAAGAGAAGCTTTCTTT.

The V and J genes are TRBV29-1 and TRBJ2-7; 11 positions agree with TRBD2. With 7 bases clipped from V and 3 bases from J, the junction kept 5 bases outside the gene matches. CDR3 size: 13 residues. The V gene's germline CDR1 is SQVTM and CDR2 ANQGSEA. The CDR3: CSGGLAGLYEQYF. The CDR3 DNA reads TGCAGCGGAGGACTAGCGGGCCTCTACGAGCAGTACTTC.

There are a few counts of this clonotype. This chain joins TRBV10-3 and TRBJ2-7, with 14 bases fitting TRBD2. The CDR3 consists of 17 residues. V shed 10 bases and J 7 bases; nucleotides not matched to a gene: 18. Germline V gives CDR1 ENHRY, CDR2 SYGVKD. The DNA of the CDR3 is TGTGCCACCCTATTCGGACTAGCGGGAGGATCCCTAAGGGAGCAGTACTTC. Protein: CATLFGLAGGSLREQYF.

The CDR3 sequence is CASSYDRGLEAFF. CDR3 in DNA: TGTGCCAGCAGTTATGACAGGGGTCTTGAAGCTTTCTTT. This chain connects TRBV2 to TRBJ1-1; 8 nucleotides agree with TRBD1. The CDR3 has 13 amino acids. CDR1 and CDR2 from the germline V gene are SNHLY and FYNNEI. Unmatched junction bases numbered 6, after V lost 5 bases and J lost 7 bases. The variable domain in full, completed from reference TRBV2 and TRBJ1-1, reads EPEVTQTPSHQVTQMGQEVILRCVPISNHLYFYWYRQILGQKVEFLVSFYNNEISEKSEIFDDQFSVERPDGSNFTLKIRSTKLEDSAMYFCASSYDRGLEAFFGQGTRLTVV.

V gene TRBV6-2 or TRBV6-3 combines with J gene TRBJ1-2; 10 bases are shared with TRBD1. The trim removed 2 bases at V and 2 bases at J, leaving 2 bases unmatched. The CDR3 sequence is 15 residues long. Germline lookup yields CDR1 MNHEY and CDR2 SVGEGT. The CDR3 loop reads CASSYKTGGNYGYTF. CDR3 in DNA: TGTGCCAGCAGTTACAAGACAGGGGGCAACTATGGCTACACCTTC.

This clonotype showed up just once. A much more abundant neighbour one base away suggests this may be a read error. CDR3 DNA sequence: TGCAAGACGGGACGAGAGACCCAGCACTTC. Its protein product is CKTGRETQHF. The rearrangement links TRBV20-1 to TRBJ2-5; D possibly uses TRBD1 or TRBD2 (5 bases each). CDR1 is DFQATT, CDR2 SNEGSKA, per germline (reference sequence). The CDR3 has 10 amino acids.

This clonotype was recorded a few times. The genes are TRBV2 and TRBJ2-5; 12 bases align to TRBD2. The CDR3 extends over 16 amino acids. The germline gives CDR1 SNHLY, CDR2 FYNNEI. Trimming took 5 bases from V and 4 from J; bases not matched to a gene: 8. The CDR3 sequence is CASSPRLAGVVETQYF. The CDR3 DNA reads as TGTGCCAGCAGTCCCAGACTAGCGGGAGTGGTAGAGACCCAGTACTTC.

This clonotype was observed many times. V usage is TRBV29-1 and J usage is TRBJ1-2; TRBD1 agrees at 7 bases. Germline trimming cut 5 bases from V and 6 bases from J; bases unmatched to any gene: 6. The CDR3 is made up of 12 amino acids. The germline V gene encodes CDR1 SQVTM and CDR2 ANQGSEA. The CDR3 DNA sequence: TGCAGCGTTAGACAGGGAGTAAATGGCTACACCTTC. Translating it yields CSVRQGVNGYTF. Full variable domain (missing parts from reference TRBV29-1 and TRBJ1-2): SAVISQKPSRDICQRGTSLTIQCQVDSQVTMMFWYRQQPGQSLTLIATANQGSEATYESGFVIDKFPISRPNLTFSTLTVSNMSPEDSSIYLCSVRQGVNGYTFGSGTRLTVV.

This clonotype appeared a few times. J is TRBJ1-1 and V is TRBV19; D is ambiguous. CDR1 is LNHDA and CDR2 is SQIVND in the germline V gene (reference sequence). Trimming removed 7 bases from V and 4 bases from J, with 16 bases in between. CDR3 size: 14 residues. The CDR3 nucleotides are TGTGCCAGTACCCCGGTTCATTTGGCCACTGAAGCTTTCTTT. Protein sequence: CASTPVHLATEAFF.